A single sample is the source of the 19 T cell receptor beta chains below, sequenced in a study of relationships among human T cell subsets. CD4+ cells were positively selected first, then anti-CD25 beads isolated CD4+CD25+ regulatory T cells. The T cell receptor alpha and beta CDR3 regions were amplified from mRNA by semiquantitative ARM-PCR. Tagged nested gene-specific primers were used first, then communal superprimers amplified exponentially. TCRdb passed the multiplex PCR reads through MiXCR, listing each CDR3 protein once. The sample comprises fewer than 15,000 distinct CDR3 sequences, about 60% of which are singletons, and 2% to 2.5% rests with the top ten. Specimen: Tregs sorted from blood. The source of these receptors is a man between 40 and 49 years old in good health.

This clonotype was observed a few times. This chain uses TRBV5-6 with TRBJ1-6; no reliable D call. CDR1 SGHDT and CDR2 YYEEEE come from the germline V gene. V was cut by 0 bases and J by 5 bases, with 6 bases left in between. This CDR3 has 14 amino acids. The CDR3 sequence is CASSLAGNNSPLHF. The CDR3 DNA reads TGTGCCAGCAGCTTGGCTGGCAATAATTCACCCCTCCACTTT.

V usage is TRBV27 and J usage is TRBJ1-3; no definite D call. In germline, CDR1 is MNHEY, CDR2 SMNVEV (reference sequence). CDR3 size: 17 residues. With 1 base removed from V and 0 bases from J, the gap between germline ends came to 13 bases. The CDR3 region has the DNA TGTGCCAGCAGTTTATACGACCCCCGTATCTCTGGAAACACCATATATTTT. Protein: CASSLYDPRISGNTIYF.

The chain has TRBV4-2 and TRBJ2-3; D is unclear. Germline V gene sequence: CDR1 LGHNA, CDR2 YNFKEQ. This CDR3 comprises 17 residues. Between the trimmed V and J ends, which lost 0 bases and 0 bases, there was a span of 13 bases. CDR3 DNA sequence: TGTGCCAGCAGCCAAGATAACCCGACCACTAGCACAGATACGCAGTATTTT. This codes for CASSQDNPTTSTDTQYF.

The chain joins TRBV5-1 to TRBJ2-5; TRBD1 matches 8 bases. J gave up 5 bases and V 4 bases, and 10 bases lay outside the gene matches. This CDR3 region has 15 residues. Germline loops: CDR1 SGHRS, CDR2 YFSETQ. CDR3 protein: CASSPWPGGAETQYF. CDR3 in DNA: TGCGCCAGCAGCCCCTGGCCAGGGGGCGCGGAGACCCAGTACTTC.

This chain joins TRBV10-3 and TRBJ2-5; 7 bases are shared with TRBD2. Germline values: CDR1 ENHRY, CDR2 SYGVKD. J gave up 3 bases and V 0 bases, and 1 base lay outside the gene matches. This CDR3 has 14 amino acids. CDR3 DNA sequence: TGTGCCATCAGTGAGTCGGGGAGGGAAGAGACCCAGTACTTC. It is translated as CAISESGREETQYF.

This sequence joins TRBV28 and TRBJ2-5, with a weak D call TRBD1 (6 bases). V lost 6 bases to trimming and J lost 4 bases, with 12 bases between them. Germline lookup yields CDR1 MDHEN and CDR2 SYDVKM. The CDR3 spans 13 residues. CDR3 sequence: CASRIPGVETQYF. The DNA of the CDR3 is TGTGCCAGCAGGATCCCAGGGGTAGAGACCCAGTACTTC.

The chain couples TRBV12-3 or TRBV12-4 to TRBJ2-5; D uncertain. This CDR3 comprises 12 residues. The V and J ends lost 2 bases and 4 bases respectively, with 5 bases between them. The CDR3 protein is CASSLTRETQYF. The CDR3 bases are TGTGCCAGCAGTTTAACGCGAGAGACCCAGTACTTC.

This clonotype was observed a handful of times. V usage is TRBV6-5 and J usage is TRBJ2-5, with 9 bases lining up with TRBD2. J was trimmed by 1 base and V by 8 bases; bases with no gene match: 5. This CDR3 is 14 amino acids long. The germline gives CDR1 MNHEY, CDR2 SVGAGI. The CDR3 is CASAAGGIQETQYF. DNA for the CDR3: TGTGCCAGCGCAGCGGGGGGCATCCAAGAGACCCAGTACTTC.

The DNA for the CDR3 is TGTGCCAGCAGTAGGGGGGAGCAGTTCTTC. Translating it yields CASSRGEQFF. The J gene is TRBJ2-1, the V gene TRBV6-2 or TRBV6-3; a weak D match, TRBD1 (6 bases). The CDR3 has 10 residues. The V end lost 5 bases, the J end lost 10 bases, and 6 bases lay between the germline ends. CDR1 and CDR2 from the germline V gene are MNHEY and SVGEGT.

This clonotype was detected a few times. This chain connects TRBV10-3 to TRBJ2-1; 7 bases match TRBD2. J lost 5 bases, V lost 4 bases, and 5 bases had no gene match. Per germline, CDR1 ENHRY and CDR2 SYGVKD. The CDR3 is 14 residues long. CDR3 DNA: TGTGCCATCAGTGCAGAGACTAGCCACAATGAGCAGTTCTTC. Its translation: CAISAETSHNEQFF.

A few counts support this clonotype. The chain employs TRBV6-6 and TRBJ2-7; 11 bases fit TRBD1. J was trimmed by 3 bases and V by 5 bases; bases with no gene match: 0. Germline-derived CDR1 and CDR2 are MNHNY and SVGAGI (reference sequence). The length of the CDR3 is 13 residues. This chain's CDR3 is CASSGTGGYEQYF. DNA of the CDR3: TGTGCCAGCAGTGGGACAGGGGGCTACGAGCAGTACTTC.

The rearrangement links TRBV11-2 to TRBJ2-7, with D possibly being TRBD2 (5 bases). V lost 8 bases to trimming and J lost 4 bases, with 9 bases between them. The CDR3 has 11 residues. Germline V gene sequence: CDR1 SGHAT, CDR2 FQNNGV. The CDR3 sequence is CASATGYEQYF. The CDR3 DNA sequence: TGTGCCAGCGCAACGGGGTACGAGCAGTACTTC. The variable domain in full, with the rest retrieved from reference TRBV11-2 and TRBJ2-7, is EAGVAQSPRYKIIEKRQSVAFWCNPISGHATLYWYQQILGQGPKLLIQFQNNGVVDDSQLPKDRFSAERLKGVDSTLKIQPAKLEDSAVYLCASATGYEQYFGPGTRLTVT.

The CDR3 protein is CASSTAASTDTQYF. The CDR3 DNA is TGTGCCAGTAGCACAGCGGCTAGCACAGATACGCAGTATTTT. The chain joins TRBV19 to TRBJ2-3; perhaps TRBD2 as D (5 bases). Germline loops: CDR1 LNHDA, CDR2 SQIVND (reference sequence). The CDR3 spans 14 residues. The V gene lost 6 bases and the J gene lost 0 bases, with 10 bases spanning the gap. Full variable domain (remainder filled in from reference TRBV19 and TRBJ2-3): DGGITQSPKYLFRKEGQNVTLSCEQNLNHDAMYWYRQDPGQGLRLIYYSQIVNDFQKGDIAEGYSVSREKKESFPLTVTSAQKNPTAFYLCASSTAASTDTQYFGPGTRLTVL.

This clonotype was found once. This chain uses TRBV6-5 with TRBJ2-1; weak D call: TRBD1 (5 bases). Germline assignment: CDR1 MNHEY and CDR2 SVGAGI. This CDR3 has 12 residues. The germline V and J ends were trimmed by 6 bases and 4 bases, with 7 bases remaining between them. The CDR3 DNA is TGTGCCAGCAGCCACAGGTACAATGAGCAGTTCTTC. Protein product: CASSHRYNEQFF.

This clonotype was observed a few times. This chain joins TRBV28 and TRBJ1-1; D may be TRBD1 (6 bases). The germline CDR1 and CDR2 sequences are MDHEN and SYDVKM. Trimming took off 10 bases at V and 4 bases at J, with 10 bases between the two ends. The CDR3 extends over 11 amino acids. CDR3 residues: CATQGSTEAFF. The CDR3 DNA reads TGTGCCACACAGGGTTCCACTGAAGCTTTCTTT.

This clonotype was observed a handful of times. The chain couples TRBV7-8 to TRBJ2-7; TRBD2 matches 10 bases. With V trimmed by 2 bases and J by 0 bases, 4 bases remained unmatched. The CDR3 is made up of 16 amino acids. Looked up from germline, CDR1 is SGHVS and CDR2 is FQNEAQ. CDR3 coding DNA: TGTGCCAGCAGCTTAAGGACTAGCGGTAGCTCCTACGAGCAGTACTTC. Protein product: CASSLRTSGSSYEQYF. Filled out from reference TRBV7-8 and TRBJ2-7, the complete variable domain reads GAGVSQSPRYKVAKRGQDVALRCDPISGHVSLFWYQQALGQGPEFLTYFQNEAQLDKSGLPSDRFFAERPEGSVSTLKIQRTQQEDSAVYLCASSLRTSGSSYEQYFGPGTRLTVT.

There are a few counts of this clonotype. The J gene is TRBJ2-1, the V gene TRBV6-5; 15 bases are a match to TRBD2. CDR1 and CDR2 from the germline V gene are MNHEY and SVGAGI. The CDR3 has 15 amino acids. Trimming at V came to 7 bases and at J to 8 bases, leaving 6 bases not matched to a gene. The CDR3 is CASKPRTSGRDEQFF. The CDR3 coding sequence is TGTGCCAGCAAACCGCGGACTAGCGGGAGGGATGAGCAGTTCTTC.

This clonotype has only a few counts. The rearrangement joins TRBV11-2 to TRBJ2-4, with TRBD2 matching 12 bases. Germline loops: CDR1 SGHAT, CDR2 FQNNGV. The CDR3 spans 16 residues. Germline trimming cut 5 bases from V and 7 bases from J; bases unmatched to any gene: 9. CDR3 in amino acids: CASSRTSGMDGNIQYF. CDR3 nucleotide sequence: TGTGCCAGCAGCCGGACTAGCGGGATGGACGGGAACATTCAGTACTTC.

The chain couples TRBV7-9 to TRBJ2-1; the match to TRBD1 covers 7 bases. Germline V lookup: CDR1 SEHNR, CDR2 FQNEAQ (reference sequence). This CDR3 has 15 residues. After removal of 1 base from V and 0 bases from J, the junction contained 0 bases not matched to a gene. CDR3 sequence reads: CASSLEGASYNEQFF. CDR3 sequence (DNA): TGTGCCAGCAGCTTAGAGGGGGCCTCCTACAATGAGCAGTTCTTC.